The rows below give T cell receptor beta chains drawn from one sample of a study of cytomegalovirus exposure and HLA in healthy donors. The method was immunoSEQ multiplex PCR; TCRdb's version includes in-frame clones alone and lacks a portion of them. The sample carries approximately 230,000 clones, roughly 87% recorded once. Sequencing was done on a sample of PBMCs. These TCRs come from a young man in good health and CMV-seropositive. The CDR3 runs from the conserved cysteine through the conserved F or W. The D gene is left open where the match is weak. A row's size may be missing; if present it is once, few, many or a size class.

v_gene	j_gene	abundance	len	d_gene	CDR3nt	CDR3aa
TRBV27	TRBJ2-5	.	13	.	TGTGCCAGCAGTTTAACGGGGTTCGAGACCCAGTACTTC	CASSLTGFETQYF
TRBV6-1	TRBJ2-7	.	18	.	TGTGCCAGCAGTGAATTCGGACAAGAAGTCCTAAATTCCTACGAGCAGTACTTC	CASSEFGQEVLNSYEQYF
TRBV27	TRBJ1-1	.	14	.	TGTGCCAGCAGTTTTGGGGGGACGGGCACTGAAGCTTTCTTT	CASSFGGTGTEAFF
TRBV25-1	TRBJ2-1	once	14	.	TGTGCCAGCAGTGTCGGGACCGATTACAATGAGCAGTTCTTC	CASSVGTDYNEQFF
TRBV6-6	TRBJ2-5	.	14	.	TGTGCCAGCAGGGCAACCGGACAGCTAGGGACCCAGTACTTC	CASRATGQLGTQYF
TRBV10-2	TRBJ2-4	once	14	TRBD1	TGCGCCAGCAGGGACAGGGGGCACCTAAACATTCAGTACTTC	CASRDRGHLNIQYF
TRBV4-1	TRBJ1-5	.	18	.	TGCGCCAGCAGCCCTGGGACGGTCGGCAGGTTTAGCAATCAGCCCCAGCATTTT	CASSPGTVGRFSNQPQHF
TRBV5-1	TRBJ2-7	once	13	.	TGCGCCAGCAGCGGTGAGGGCTCCTACGAGCAGTACTTC	CASSGEGSYEQYF
TRBV30	TRBJ2-5	.	12	.	TGTGCCTGGTCGGGGGATGTTGGGACCCAGTACTTC	CAWSGDVGTQYF
TRBV9	TRBJ1-2	once	15	TRBD1	TGTGCCAGCAGCGCCACAGGGGGGACTAACTATGGCTACACCTTC	CASSATGGTNYGYTF
TRBV4-3	TRBJ1-5	.	21	TRBD1	TGCGCCAGCAGCCAAGATTGGGTTGGGTCAGGGGGCCGCTATAGCAATCAGCCCCAGCATTTT	CASSQDWVGSGGRYSNQPQHF
TRBV5-6	TRBJ2-1	.	15	.	TGTGCCAGCGGGCTAGACCCCTCCGCCTACAATGAGCAGTTCTTC	CASGLDPSAYNEQFF
TRBV7-2	TRBJ2-6	.	16	.	TGTGCCAGCAGCCCCCCCGATCATTCTGGGGCCAACGTCCTGACTTTC	CASSPPDHSGANVLTF
TRBV6-1	TRBJ2-7	.	13	TRBD2	TGTGCCAGCAGCCGGACTAGCATCTACGAGCAGTACTTC	CASSRTSIYEQYF
TRBV6-5	TRBJ1-2	.	11	.	TGTGCCAGCAGTTACGGGTATGGCTACACCTTC	CASSYGYGYTF
TRBV9	TRBJ2-3	.	17	TRBD1	TGTGCCAGCAGCGTAGCTACCGGGACAGGGGGCAAGTATACGCAGTATTTT	CASSVATGTGGKYTQYF
TRBV7-9	TRBJ1-2	few	12	.	TGTGCCAGCAGCCTCGGCGGGTATGGCTACACCTTC	CASSLGGYGYTF
TRBV15	TRBJ2-1	.	14	.	TGTGCCACCAGTTCCCGACTAGATAACAATGAGCAGTTCTTC	CATSSRLDNNEQFF
TRBV29-1	TRBJ1-1	.	12	.	TGCAGCGCATCCAGAGTTAACACTGAAGCTTTCTTT	CSASRVNTEAFF
TRBV19	TRBJ1-1	.	11	.	TGTGCCACCAGCCCCGGTACTGAAGCTTTCTTT	CATSPGTEAFF
TRBV30	TRBJ1-1	few	11	.	TGTGCCTGGGAGGTTGGGGGGAAAGCTTTCTTT	CAWEVGGKAFF
TRBV5-1	TRBJ2-2	few	16	TRBD2	TGCGCCAGCAGCTTGAGCGGGAGAGTAAACACCGGGGAGCTGTTTTTT	CASSLSGRVNTGELFF
TRBV2	TRBJ2-1	.	14	.	TGTGCCAGCAATGGGGACGGGGCCTACAATGAGCAGTTCTTC	CASNGDGAYNEQFF
TRBV7-3	TRBJ2-3	once	16	TRBD2	TGTGCCAGCAGCGCCACTAGCGGGATTAGCACAGATACGCAGTATTTT	CASSATSGISTDTQYF
TRBV28	TRBJ1-2	.	13	.	TGTGCCAGCAGTTTAAGGGGGAACTATGGCTACACCTTC	CASSLRGNYGYTF
TRBV29-1	TRBJ2-1	.	15	.	TGCAGCGCGCGAGGGGGGCAGGGGAGAAGGAATGAGCAGTTCTTC	CSARGGQGRRNEQFF
TRBV6-1	TRBJ1-1	.	15	.	TGTGCCAGCAGTGCAGGACGGAGGAGACACACTGAAGCTTTCTTT	CASSAGRRRHTEAFF
TRBV6-6	TRBJ2-7	.	14	.	TGTGCCAGCAGGCCCCAAACATACTCCTACGAGCAGTACTTC	CASRPQTYSYEQYF
TRBV7-9	TRBJ1-2	.	17	.	TGTGCCAGCAGCCAACTCTCCGAGGGATCCGGGAGCTATGGCTACACCTTC	CASSQLSEGSGSYGYTF
TRBV27	TRBJ2-1	.	14	.	TGTGCCAGCAGTTTCGGAGGGGGTAACAATGAGCAGTTCTTC	CASSFGGGNNEQFF
TRBV27	TRBJ2-1	.	14	.	TGTGCCAGCAGTCCAGACTCGCCGTACAATGAGCAGTTCTTC	CASSPDSPYNEQFF
TRBV5-1	TRBJ2-7	.	13	.	TGCGCCAGCAGCTTAGGGGCGGGATACGAGCAGTACTTC	CASSLGAGYEQYF
TRBV2	TRBJ1-4	.	15	.	TGTGCCAGCAGTGAACACGGCAGTCATAATGAAAAACTGTTTTTT	CASSEHGSHNEKLFF
TRBV27	TRBJ2-2	.	14	TRBD2	TGTGCCAGCAGGGCGGGACTAGCAACCGGGGAGCTGTTTTTT	CASRAGLATGELFF
TRBV30	TRBJ2-7	.	14	.	TGTGCCTGGGAACCGGGACCGATAAACTACGAGCAGTACTTC	CAWEPGPINYEQYF
TRBV14	TRBJ2-7	.	14	TRBD1	TGTGCCAGCAGCCCTAGGACAGGGATCTACGAGCAGTACTTC	CASSPRTGIYEQYF
TRBV27	TRBJ2-1	.	17	TRBD2	TGTGCCAGCAGTTTATCCCCTCGACTAGCGGGCTACAATGAGCAGTTCTTC	CASSLSPRLAGYNEQFF
TRBV5-1	TRBJ2-2	.	17	TRBD2	TGCGCCAGCAGCGACCCGGGACTAGCGGGAGGGCCCGGGGAGCTGTTTTTT	CASSDPGLAGGPGELFF
TRBV4-1	TRBJ2-3	.	17	TRBD2	TGCGCCAGCAGCCAAGATCCTCCGGGACTAGTCACAGATACGCAGTATTTT	CASSQDPPGLVTDTQYF
TRBV5-1	TRBJ1-1	.	14	TRBD1	TGCGCCAGCAGCTGGACAGGTGGGAACACTGAAGCTTTCTTT	CASSWTGGNTEAFF
TRBV27	TRBJ2-1	.	18	.	TGTGCCAGCAGCCCACGAAGGGGGGACCCAGGGGGGAAAAATGAGCAGTTCTTC	CASSPRRGDPGGKNEQFF
TRBV6-1	TRBJ1-5	.	14	TRBD1	TGTGCCAGCAGTAGACAGGGGAGGGATCAGCCCCAGCATTTT	CASSRQGRDQPQHF
TRBV11-3	TRBJ2-7	.	14	.	TGTGCCAGCAGTCTTGGCCGGGAGCCCCAGGAGCAGTACTTC	CASSLGREPQEQYF
TRBV6-1	TRBJ2-1	.	15	TRBD2	TGTGCCAGCAGCGAGACTAGCGGGGGCTACAATGAGCAGTTCTTC	CASSETSGGYNEQFF
TRBV14	TRBJ1-2	few	14	.	TGTGCCAGCAGCCACCGCGATGGGACCGGCGGCTACACCTTC	CASSHRDGTGGYTF
TRBV28	TRBJ1-3	.	14	.	TGTGCCAGCACCTCAGGGATCTCTGGAAACACCATATATTTT	CASTSGISGNTIYF
TRBV29-1	TRBJ1-2	few	11	.	TGCAGCGCAGGGTCTAACTATGGCTACACCTTC	CSAGSNYGYTF
TRBV28	TRBJ1-1	.	14	.	TGTGCCAGCAGTTTGGGGTATAAGAACACTGAAGCTTTCTTT	CASSLGYKNTEAFF
TRBV9	TRBJ1-1	.	14	.	TGTGCCAGCAGCCGACTGGGCGTTGGCACTGAAGCTTTCTTT	CASSRLGVGTEAFF
TRBV5-1	TRBJ1-2	.	17	TRBD1	TGCGCCAGCAGCTTGAATCCCGGACAGGGGGCGTCCTATGGCTACACCTTC	CASSLNPGQGASYGYTF
TRBV2	TRBJ2-3	.	15	TRBD1	TGTGCCAGCAGTGTGGGGACAGGGGTCACAGATACGCAGTATTTT	CASSVGTGVTDTQYF
TRBV2	TRBJ1-4	few	14	TRBD1	TGTGCCAGCGCAGGACAGGGGGCAGGAGAAAAACTGTTTTTT	CASAGQGAGEKLFF
TRBV5-4	TRBJ1-4	.	14	.	TGTGCCAGCAGCTTGGGCTCAACTAATGAAAAACTGTTTTTT	CASSLGSTNEKLFF
TRBV7-6	TRBJ2-6	once	15	.	TGTGCCAGCAAGTTGGAAAACTCTGGGGCCAACGTCCTGACTTTC	CASKLENSGANVLTF
TRBV5-1	TRBJ2-1	once	15	TRBD2	TGCGCCAGCAGCTTCGGGACTAGCGTCTACAATGAGCAGTTCTTC	CASSFGTSVYNEQFF
TRBV29-1	TRBJ2-1	.	13	.	TGCAGCGCTGCACTAGTTGGGTTCTATGAGCAGTTCTTC	CSAALVGFYEQFF
TRBV11-2	TRBJ1-5	.	14	.	TGTGCCAGCAGCTACGGGACAATCAATCAGCCCCAGCATTTT	CASSYGTINQPQHF